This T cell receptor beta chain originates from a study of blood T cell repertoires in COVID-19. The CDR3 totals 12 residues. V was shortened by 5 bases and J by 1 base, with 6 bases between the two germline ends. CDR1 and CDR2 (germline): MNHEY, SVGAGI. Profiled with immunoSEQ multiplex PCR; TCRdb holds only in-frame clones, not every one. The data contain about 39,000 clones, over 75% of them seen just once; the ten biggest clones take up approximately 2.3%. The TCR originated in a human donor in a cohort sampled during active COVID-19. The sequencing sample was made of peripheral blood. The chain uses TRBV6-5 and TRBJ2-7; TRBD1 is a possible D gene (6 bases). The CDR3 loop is CASSTGSYEQYF. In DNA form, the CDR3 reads TGTGCCAGCAGTACAGGGTCCTACGAGCAGTACTTC.